This T cell receptor (beta chain) emerged from a study of T cell repertoires in cytomegalovirus infection. Findings and limits, study-wide: Summed public TCR beta family frequency identified CMV carriers bearing the relevant HLA. Across the ex vivo response, the dominant clonotypes were HLA-C-restricted CMV-specific TCR beta clonotypes.

This clonotype showed up just a few times. As yet, its antigen is unknown. TCRdb reanalysed the reads using MiXCR and keeps one entry per CDR3 protein. This sample has about 55,000 distinct CDR3 sequences, with 20% found just once. This CDR3 is 13 amino acids long. Trimming removed 10 bases at V and 2 bases at J, with 14 bases between. The clonotype was recovered from a human donor in good health (CMV status not recorded). Some clones in this sample may be carry-over from other donors' samples. This chain uses TRBV12-3 or TRBV12-4 with TRBJ2-5, with no clear D. Sequencing was performed on CD8+ T cells from cultured PBMCs, taken from culture after CMV antigen stimulation. The CDR3 sequence is CATWTPPQETQYF. The CDR3 DNA reads as TGTGCCACTTGGACCCCACCACAAGAGACCCAGTACTTC.